These 3 T cell receptor beta chains share one sample of origin, sequenced in a study of metastatic and nonmetastatic thyroid tumors. Before thyroid surgery, none of the patients had received any treatment. TCRdb reprocessed the PCR reads via MiXCR. Of about 30,000 clones in the sample, roughly 29% were seen once. The specimen was blood. The source is a female donor with papillary thyroid cancer or a benign thyroid nodule (not recorded which). Some clones in this sample may be carry-over from other donors' samples.

This clone was seen a handful of times. The V and J genes are TRBV6-1 and TRBJ1-5; 11 bases agree with TRBD1. The V gene end was trimmed by 5 bases and the J gene end by 1 base; junction bases not matched to a gene: 7. This CDR3 spans 17 amino acids. Germline V lookup: CDR1 MNHNS, CDR2 SASEGT. The CDR3 protein is CASSPGTGGTSNQPQHF. The CDR3 region has the DNA TGTGCCAGCAGTCCCGGGACAGGGGGTACAAGCAATCAGCCCCAGCATTTT.

The genes are TRBV5-4 and TRBJ2-1; the match to TRBD2 covers 9 bases. The ends lost 3 bases at V and 7 bases at J; junction bases unmatched: 11. The CDR3 contains 16 residues. Germline V CDR1 and CDR2: SGHNT, YYREEE (reference sequence). CDR3 DNA sequence: TGTGCCAGCAGCTCCTTCGTGGCGGGAGGGCCTAATGAGCAGTTCTTC. Encoded protein: CASSSFVAGGPNEQFF. Supplemented by reference TRBV5-4 and TRBJ2-1, the full variable domain reads ETGVTQSPTHLIKTRGQQVTLRCSSQSGHNTVSWYQQALGQGPQFIFQYYREEENGRGNFPPRFSGLQFPNYSSELNVNALELDDSALYLCASSSFVAGGPNEQFFGPGTRLTVL.

In this sample, this clone turned up a few times. The chain employs TRBV29-1 and TRBJ1-2; 7 bases are shared with TRBD1. The CDR3 length is 14 residues. Germline V CDR1 and CDR2: SQVTM, ANQGSEA. V trimming: 4 bases; J trimming: 4 bases; junction bases outside the gene matches: 9. The CDR3 loop reads CSVAEGATGYGYTF. Here the CDR3 DNA reads TGCAGCGTTGCTGAGGGGGCCACCGGCTATGGCTACACCTTC.